The clone carrying this TCR beta chain was counted only a few times. Its antigen is as yet unknown. This CDR3 spans 17 amino acids. Germline CDR1 and CDR2: SGHRS and YFSETQ. J lost 0 bases, V lost 4 bases, and 6 bases had no gene match. TCRdb recomputed calls from the 5' RACE reads with MiXCR, one row per CDR3 protein. The sample records tens of thousands of distinct CDR3 sequences, about 12% being singletons. The sample originates from a study of spatial heterogeneity in lung cancer. Study-level background: Raw reads contained each unique TCR and UMI combination more than ten times on average. Study results and limitations: The appearance of ubiquitous expanded tumor TCRs in blood was greater at resection than follow-up.

As for time point: sample taken at primary tumor resection. Tumor, nontumor lung or frozen PBMC supplied whole RNA, sequenced without sorting. This sequence joins TRBV5-1 and TRBJ1-5, with 11 bases aligning to TRBD1. Sequenced here: PBMCs, sampled at surgery. This TCR came from a male donor with early-stage non-small cell lung cancer. In DNA form, the CDR3 reads TGCGCCAGCAGCGCCGGGACAGGGGGTTATAGCAATCAGCCCCAGCATTTT. Translation gives CASSAGTGGYSNQPQHF.